The 2 T cell receptor beta chains given below trace back to one sample, sequenced in a study of blood T cell repertoires in COVID-19. Sequencing used immunoSEQ multiplex PCR; TCRdb keeps in-frame clones, though not all of them. This sample yields 140,000 or so clones, of which 70% to 80% are seen a single time; around 5% belongs to the top ten. Sequencing was done on a sample of peripheral blood. The receptors stem from a woman aged 65 to 85 with COVID-19, enrolled during active disease.

This clone was picked up a small number of times. This chain links TRBV28 with TRBJ1-3; tentative D call: TRBD1 (6 bases). Germline V CDR1 and CDR2: MDHEN, SYDVKM. The CDR3 extends over 13 amino acids. V lost 5 bases to trimming and J lost 7 bases, with 12 bases between them. The CDR3 sequence is CASSRDKGNTIYF. In DNA, the CDR3 is TGTGCCAGCAGTCGGGACAAGGGGAACACCATATATTTT.

J is TRBJ2-7 and V is TRBV6-2 or TRBV6-3; D perhaps matches TRBD1 (6 bases). The CDR3 is made up of 11 amino acids. V lost 6 bases, J lost 5 bases, and 8 bases lay in between. Germline loops: CDR1 MNHEY, CDR2 SVGEGT. The CDR3 DNA reads TGTGCCAGCAGCCAGGGGAACGAGCAGTACTTC. Protein: CASSQGNEQYF.